The TCR beta chain described here comes from a study of vaccination effects on CD4 cells after COVID-19. Study context: Two convalescent patients each provided a sample, at 16 days and at one week before vaccination. Study-level points and caveats: Among infection- and vaccine-induced clones, marked clonal contraction occurred late after vaccination.

This clone was counted between two and nine times. Its antigen is not known. Germline CDR1 and CDR2: SGDLS and YYNGEE. Trimming removed 0 bases from V and 3 bases from J, with 10 bases in between. CDR3 length: 15 amino acids. Assay used: immunoSEQ multiplex PCR; TCRdb lists only in-frame clones, some missing. The table includes roughly 45,000 clones, roughly 75% detected once. Ahead of sequencing, the ViraFEST assay grew antigen-specific CD4+ T cells using viral peptide pools. After less than 11 days in culture, the CD4+ T cells were isolated. Documented for the person is a PCR-confirmed SARS-CoV-2 infection occurring between March and December 2020.

The sample consisted of CD4+ T cells from PBMCs cultured with a peptide pool, taken before COVID-19 vaccination. The TCR comes from a human donor who had a prior SARS-CoV-2 infection. The chain joins TRBV9 to TRBJ2-1; tentative D call: TRBD1 (6 bases). This chain's CDR3 is CASSVDGTFYNEQFF. The CDR3 nucleotides are TGTGCCAGCAGCGTAGACGGGACATTCTACAATGAGCAGTTCTTC. Using reference TRBV9 and TRBJ2-1 for the parts outside the CDR3, the full variable domain is DSGVTQTPKHLITATGQRVTLRCSPRSGDLSVYWYQQSLDQGLQFLIQYYNGEERAKGNILERFSAQQFPDLHSELNLSSLELGDSALYFCASSVDGTFYNEQFFGPGTRLTVL.